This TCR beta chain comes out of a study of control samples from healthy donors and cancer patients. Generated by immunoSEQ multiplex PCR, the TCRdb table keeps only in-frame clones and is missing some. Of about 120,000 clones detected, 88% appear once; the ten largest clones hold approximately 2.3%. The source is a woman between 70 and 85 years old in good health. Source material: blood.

The CDR3 loop reads CASSWTGEAFF. CDR3 sequence (DNA): TGTGCCAGCAGCTGGACCGGTGAAGCTTTCTTT. The V and J genes are TRBV7-9 and TRBJ1-1, with no clear D. The V end was cut by 4 bases, the J end by 7 bases, with 7 bases between. The CDR3 is made up of 11 amino acids. CDR1 is SEHNR, CDR2 FQNEAQ, per germline (reference sequence).